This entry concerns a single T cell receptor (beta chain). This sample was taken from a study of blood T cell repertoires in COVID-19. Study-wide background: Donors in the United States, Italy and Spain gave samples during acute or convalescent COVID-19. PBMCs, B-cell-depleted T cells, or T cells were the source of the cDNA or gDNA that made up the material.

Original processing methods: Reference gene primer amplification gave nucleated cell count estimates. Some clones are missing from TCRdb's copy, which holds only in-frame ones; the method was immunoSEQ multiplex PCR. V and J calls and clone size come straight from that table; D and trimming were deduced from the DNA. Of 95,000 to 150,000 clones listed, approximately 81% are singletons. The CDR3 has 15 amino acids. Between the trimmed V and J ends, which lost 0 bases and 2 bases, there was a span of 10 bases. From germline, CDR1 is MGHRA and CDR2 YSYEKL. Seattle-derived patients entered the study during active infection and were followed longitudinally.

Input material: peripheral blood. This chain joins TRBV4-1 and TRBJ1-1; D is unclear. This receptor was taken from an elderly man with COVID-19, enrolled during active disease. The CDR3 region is CASSQEELKNTEAFF. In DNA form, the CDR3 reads TGCGCCAGCAGCCAAGAGGAGCTTAAAAACACTGAAGCTTTCTTT.